This TCR beta chain was identified in a study of PD-L1 blockade in urothelial cancer. Whole-study context: Males with bladder-origin urothelial cancer constituted about 85% of the 29 patients. Median T cell yield from blood was fewer than 150,000.

Specified time point: pretreatment peripheral blood. Diagnoses among patients were locally advanced or metastatic urothelial carcinoma. Profiled with immunoSEQ multiplex PCR; TCRdb holds only in-frame clones, not every one. The sample includes 70,000 or so clones, roughly nine tenths seen only once; the top ten take roughly 4.7%. Material: PBMCs, obtained around atezolizumab (anti-PD-L1) treatment. This sequence was found in a man aged 70 or older with urothelial cancer.

The CDR3 sequence: CASSRPDRPEQYF. The CDR3 coding sequence is TGTGCCAGCAGCCGCCCCGACAGGCCCGAGCAGTACTTC. V and J are TRBV28 and TRBJ2-7; a weak D match, TRBD1 (6 bases). Germline CDR1 and CDR2: MDHEN and SYDVKM. The CDR3 consists of 13 residues. Trimming removed 6 bases at V and 6 bases at J, with 15 bases between.